The 27 T cell receptor beta chains presented below share a single source sample, sequenced in a study of cytomegalovirus exposure and HLA in healthy donors. The PCR made use of 60 Vbeta and 13 Jbeta primers. Generated by immunoSEQ multiplex PCR, the TCRdb table keeps only in-frame clones and is missing some. This sample has some 130,000 clones; 66% occur once, and the top ten carry 1.6%. Material for sequencing was PBMCs. The source of these receptors is a human donor in good health.

This chain connects TRBV5-5 to TRBJ1-5, with TRBD1 identical over 8 bases. V lost 0 bases and J lost 4; bases outside the gene matches: 3. The CDR3 extends over 15 amino acids. Germline lookup yields CDR1 SGHKS and CDR2 YYEKEE (reference sequence). CDR3 region: CASSLAGQGNQPQHF. In nucleotides, the CDR3 is TGTGCCAGCAGCTTGGCCGGACAGGGTAATCAGCCCCAGCATTTT.

The V gene is TRBV6-6, the J gene TRBJ1-4; a weak D match, TRBD1 (6 bases). Deletions cut 2 bases from V and 5 bases from J, with 12 bases between. CDR1 is MNHNY and CDR2 is SVGAGI in the germline V gene (reference sequence). This CDR3 is 15 amino acids long. The CDR3 DNA sequence: TGTGCCAGCAGTTACGCAGGGGCCTCGAATGAAAAACTGTTTTTT. Translation gives CASSYAGASNEKLFF.

V and J are TRBV15 and TRBJ2-7; 9 positions agree with TRBD1. The trim removed 0 bases at V and 3 bases at J, leaving 3 bases unmatched. The CDR3 runs to 15 residues. The germline CDR1 and CDR2 sequences are LNHNV and YYDKDF (reference sequence). CDR3 sequence reads: CATSRDVDRGYEQYF. The CDR3 bases are TGTGCCACCAGCAGAGATGTGGACAGGGGCTACGAGCAGTACTTC. The full variable domain, rest sourced from reference TRBV15 and TRBJ2-7, is DAMVIQNPRYQVTQFGKPVTLSCSQTLNHNVMYWYQQKSSQAPKLLFHYYDKDFNNEADTPDNFQSRRPNTSFCFLDIRSPGLGDTAMYLCATSRDVDRGYEQYFGPGTRLTVT.

The CDR3 reads CASSKEGGRGDEQFF. CDR3 coding DNA: TGTGCCAGCAGTAAAGAGGGAGGTAGAGGGGATGAGCAGTTCTTC. This chain uses TRBV2 with TRBJ2-1; a possible D gene is TRBD2 (6 bases). Germline lookup yields CDR1 SNHLY and CDR2 FYNNEI. The CDR3 runs to 15 residues. Deletions cut 5 bases from V and 8 bases from J, with 19 bases between.

This clone was counted only a few times. The J gene is TRBJ2-5, the V gene TRBV13; perhaps TRBD1 as D (6 bases). TRBJ2-7 explains the end of the DNA better; the J call may be wrong. CDR3 length equals 16 residues. Germline loops: CDR1 PRHDT, CDR2 FYEKMQ (reference sequence). This CDR3 is CASSSRTDHKAYEQYF. In DNA form, the CDR3 reads TGTGCCAGCAGCTCGCGGACAGACCATAAAGCCTACGAGCAGTACTTC.

The rearrangement joins TRBV4-3 to TRBJ2-7, with D possibly TRBD1 on 6 matching bases. The CDR3 totals 15 residues. CDR1 is LGHNA and CDR2 is YSLEER in the germline V gene. Trimming cost V 0 bases and J 7 bases, with 16 bases left between them. CDR3 nucleotide sequence: TGCGCCAGCAGCCAAGATCAGGGGCGAGTCGAGGAGCAGTACTTC. Translating it yields CASSQDQGRVEEQYF.

The chain has TRBV19 and TRBJ2-7; D call uncertain. The CDR3 length is 15 residues. The V end lost 2 bases, the J end lost 2 bases, and 13 bases lay between the germline ends. Per germline, CDR1 LNHDA and CDR2 SQIVND (reference sequence). The CDR3 nucleotides are TGTGCCAGTAGTATATCCCGGAGTCCCACCTACGAGCAGTACTTC. Encoded protein: CASSISRSPTYEQYF.

The CDR3 loop is CSASSGSRRDTQYF. The CDR3 coding sequence is TGCAGCGCCTCCAGCGGGAGCCGCCGGGATACGCAGTATTTT. This chain connects TRBV29-1 to TRBJ2-3; 8 bases are a match to TRBD2. The CDR3 contains 14 residues. The V segment lost 7 bases and the J segment 6 bases; nucleotides outside the gene matches: 12. The germline gives CDR1 SQVTM, CDR2 ANQGSEA.

The J gene is TRBJ2-6, the V gene TRBV7-3, with unresolved D. From germline, CDR1 is SGHTA and CDR2 FQGTGA. V gave up 5 bases and J gave up 1 base, with 9 bases separating them. This CDR3 spans 15 amino acids. The CDR3 is CASSPIGSGANVLTF. In nucleotides, the CDR3 is TGTGCCAGCAGCCCGATCGGGTCTGGGGCCAACGTCCTGACTTTC.

This clone was observed a handful of times. The genes are TRBV28 and TRBJ2-7, with D perhaps TRBD1 (6 bases). V lost 5 bases and J lost 3, with 14 bases in between. The CDR3 loop spans 14 amino acids. The germline CDR1 and CDR2 sequences are MDHEN and SYDVKM. CDR3 sequence (DNA): TGTGCCAGCAGTAACCGGGACAAACTCTACGAGCAGTACTTC. It codes for CASSNRDKLYEQYF.

V usage is TRBV10-3 and J usage is TRBJ1-5, with D perhaps TRBD1 (6 bases). Germline values: CDR1 ENHRY, CDR2 SYGVKD. V was trimmed by 6 bases and J by 0 bases, leaving 24 bases between them. The CDR3 is 19 amino acids. CDR3 amino acids: CAIRSGGQSSGGSNQPQHF. The CDR3, as DNA: TGTGCCATCAGATCGGGCGGACAGTCCAGCGGAGGTAGCAATCAGCCCCAGCATTTT.

This clone is a singleton in its sample. The rearrangement joins TRBV28 to TRBJ1-5; TRBD1 agrees at 7 bases. The CDR3 totals 15 residues. V gave up 9 bases and J gave up 3 bases; unmatched junction bases: 11. Per the germline V gene, CDR1 is MDHEN and CDR2 is SYDVKM. The DNA for the CDR3 is TGTGCCAGTCGATCCCAGGGACAGTACAATCAGCCCCAGCATTTT. This codes for CASRSQGQYNQPQHF. The full variable domain, completed using reference TRBV28 and TRBJ1-5, is DVKVTQSSRYLVKRTGEKVFLECVQDMDHENMFWYRQDPGLGLRLIYFSYDVKMKEKGDIPEGYSVSREKKERFSLILESASTNQTSMYLCASRSQGQYNQPQHFGDGTRLSIL.

The rearrangement uses TRBV19 and TRBJ2-7; tentative D call: TRBD2 (5 bases). The CDR3 is 17 amino acids. Between the trimmed V and J ends, which lost 5 bases and 1 base, there was a span of 21 bases. CDR1 is LNHDA, CDR2 SQIVND, per germline (reference sequence). The CDR3, as DNA: TGTGCCAGTAGTCCGCAGGCGGGTCCGGTGGGATCCTACGAGCAGTACTTC. It specifies CASSPQAGPVGSYEQYF. Filled out from reference TRBV19 and TRBJ2-7, the complete variable domain reads DGGITQSPKYLFRKEGQNVTLSCEQNLNHDAMYWYRQDPGQGLRLIYYSQIVNDFQKGDIAEGYSVSREKKESFPLTVTSAQKNPTAFYLCASSPQAGPVGSYEQYFGPGTRLTVT.

The CDR3 nucleotides read TGTGCCAGCAAGAACCAGGGTAATGAAGCTTTCTTT. This gives the protein CASKNQGNEAFF. The chain carries TRBV6-1 and TRBJ1-1; tentatively, D is TRBD1 (5 bases). This CDR3 region has 12 residues. The ends were cut back, 7 bases at V and 7 bases at J, with 13 bases in the middle. CDR1 is MNHNS and CDR2 is SASEGT in the germline V gene.

This clone was recorded a few times. The chain recombines TRBV2 with TRBJ2-7; TRBD1 aligns across 7 bases. Trimming cost V 7 bases and J 4 bases; bases outside gene matches: 7. CDR1 and CDR2 (germline): SNHLY, FYNNEI. CDR3 length: 13 residues. The chain's CDR3 is CASNQGQRYEQYF. The DNA of the CDR3 is TGTGCCAGCAATCAGGGACAGAGATACGAGCAGTACTTC.

The gene calls are TRBV7-3 and TRBJ2-1, with TRBD2 matching 9 bases. Germline V CDR1 and CDR2: SGHTA, FQGTGA. Unmatched junction bases numbered 6, after V lost 3 bases and J lost 6 bases. The CDR3 loop spans 15 amino acids. CDR3 DNA: TGTGCCAGCAGCTTGACTAGCGGATGGAGCAATGAGCAGTTCTTC. Translation gives CASSLTSGWSNEQFF.

This clone has only a few counts. The chain links TRBV29-1 to TRBJ2-7; 11 nucleotides agree with TRBD2. V trimming: 6 bases; J trimming: 6 bases; junction bases outside the gene matches: 10. The CDR3 is 14 amino acids. The germline V gene encodes CDR1 SQVTM and CDR2 ANQGSEA. CDR3 sequence: CSVLTSGSVREQYF. CDR3 bases: TGCAGCGTCCTAACTAGCGGGAGTGTCCGCGAGCAGTACTTC.

J is TRBJ2-3 and V is TRBV6-1, with a tentative D call TRBD2 (6 bases). This CDR3 comprises 12 residues. Trimming removed 6 bases from V and 13 bases from J, with 17 bases in between. The germline V gene has CDR1 MNHNS and CDR2 SASEGT. CDR3 DNA: TGTGCCAGCAGCGACGGACCTTGGGGGGAGTATTTT. Protein product: CASSDGPWGEYF.

The chain recombines TRBV6-5 with TRBJ2-7; 7 positions match TRBD2. CDR3 length: 14 residues. Germline V lookup: CDR1 MNHEY, CDR2 SVGAGI. Unmatched junction bases numbered 3, after V lost 2 bases and J lost 2 bases. CDR3 coding DNA: TGTGCCAGCAGTTACGCGGCGGGGGCCTACGAGCAGTACTTC. Encoded protein: CASSYAAGAYEQYF.

J is TRBJ2-7 and V is TRBV10-3; TRBD1 matches at 7 bases. The V gene end was trimmed by 7 bases and the J gene end by 2 bases; junction bases not matched to a gene: 8. Germline CDR1 and CDR2: ENHRY and SYGVKD. The CDR3 is made up of 14 amino acids. The DNA for the CDR3 is TGTGCCATCACCCAAGGGACAGCGACCTACGAGCAGTACTTC. This codes for CAITQGTATYEQYF.

J is TRBJ2-4 and V is TRBV13; 9 bases fit TRBD1. The CDR3 spans 14 residues. Germline V lookup: CDR1 PRHDT, CDR2 FYEKMQ (reference sequence). V lost 4 bases, J lost 6 bases, and 4 bases stayed unmatched. CDR3 protein: CASSYMDRGNIQYF. The CDR3 region has the DNA TGTGCCAGCAGCTATATGGACAGGGGAAACATTCAGTACTTC.

The chain links TRBV7-8 to TRBJ1-4, with 7 positions matching TRBD1. CDR3 length: 15 amino acids. Losses at the gene ends were 8 bases for V and 6 bases for J; bases not matched to a gene: 12. Germline values: CDR1 SGHVS, CDR2 FQNEAQ. In DNA form, the CDR3 reads TGTGCCAGCGGTCCCTCAGGGGGACGGGATGAAAAACTGTTTTTT. This codes for CASGPSGGRDEKLFF.

The table lists this clone with a few counts. The J gene is TRBJ2-1, the V gene TRBV6-1, with D perhaps matching TRBD2 (5 bases). Germline lookup yields CDR1 MNHNS and CDR2 SASEGT. With 4 bases removed from V and 13 bases from J, the gap between germline ends came to 14 bases. The CDR3 consists of 12 residues. CDR3 region: CASSGLEAGQFF. CDR3 DNA sequence: TGTGCCAGCAGTGGCCTAGAGGCGGGTCAGTTCTTC.

This clone has just one count. This chain links TRBV29-1 with TRBJ1-2; tentative D call: TRBD1 (5 bases). Germline assignment: CDR1 SQVTM and CDR2 ANQGSEA. The length of the CDR3 is 14 residues. V gave up 6 bases and J gave up 0 bases, with 14 bases separating them. For the CDR3, the DNA is TGCAGCGTCGACTCACAGGCGACTAACTATGGCTACACCTTC. Its protein is CSVDSQATNYGYTF.

In its sample, this clone was seen a few times. This chain connects TRBV5-6 to TRBJ2-5; TRBD2 aligns across 13 bases. The CDR3 contains 15 residues. From germline, CDR1 is SGHDT and CDR2 YYEEEE. J lost 5 bases, V lost 4 bases, and 5 bases had no gene match. Here the CDR3 DNA reads TGTGCCAGCAGCCCGCGGACTAGCGGGAGTGAGACCCAGTACTTC. Residues: CASSPRTSGSETQYF.

The V gene is TRBV28, the J gene TRBJ1-2; 9 nucleotides align to TRBD1. With 5 bases clipped from V and 8 bases from J, the junction kept 9 bases outside the gene matches. The CDR3 totals 14 residues. Looked up from germline, CDR1 is MDHEN and CDR2 is SYDVKM. CDR3 DNA sequence: TGTGCCAGCAGTGGAACAGGGGGCGTTTGGGGCTACACCTTC. Protein sequence: CASSGTGGVWGYTF.

The chain employs TRBV5-6 and TRBJ2-3; TRBD2 is a possible D gene (5 bases). This CDR3 is 16 amino acids long. The germline gives CDR1 SGHDT, CDR2 YYEEEE. V shed 5 bases and J shed 0 bases, with 16 bases lying between them. Here the CDR3 reads CASSSFSAGSTDTQYF. The DNA of the CDR3 is TGTGCCAGCAGTTCCTTTAGCGCTGGTAGCACAGATACGCAGTATTTT.